This T cell receptor (beta chain) emerged from a study of post-analysis software for immune sequencing data. Study-level results: With TRBV5-6, TRBV5-1 and TRBV20-1 included, about five TRBV segments were more frequent in patients than in controls.

This clonotype has just a few counts. Antigen specificity is unknown. Unique-molecular-identifier-tagged TCR beta cDNA libraries were used. From the PCR reads, TCRdb called clonotypes with MiXCR, one entry per CDR3 protein. The sample comprises a few hundred thousand distinct CDR3 sequences, less than 40% of which are singletons, and 13% rests with the top ten. J gave up 0 bases and V 0 bases, and 3 bases lay outside the gene matches. Germline assignment: CDR1 LNHNV and CDR2 YYDKDF (reference sequence). This CDR3 comprises 17 residues. The rearrangement links TRBV15 to TRBJ2-3, with 10 nucleotides matching TRBD2. Sequencing was performed on blood. This receptor was identified in a girl under 18 with multiple sclerosis. Here the CDR3 DNA reads TGTGCCACCAGCAGAGATATAGCGGGGGGTAGCACAGATACGCAGTATTTT. This gives the protein CATSRDIAGGSTDTQYF.